This TCR beta chain was recovered during a study of blood T cells in healthy people across ages. At the level of the study: Using template switching, researchers captured about one barcoded beta molecule for each two T cells.

The use of a sample-barcoded 5' primer and a J-beta primer mix characterized a second PCR of roughly 7 to 11 cycles. Through a template-switch adaptor with 12 random nucleotides, each cDNA molecule received a tag. Any given sample supplied a minimum of 2.5 million CDR3-containing paired-end reads. Each CDR3 protein gets one entry after TCRdb re-called the 5' RACE reads with MiXCR. Altogether 1.8 million or so distinct CDR3 sequences are present, approximately 40% being singletons, with the ten largest covering around 23%. The CDR3 sequence is 12 residues long. Trimming removed 11 bases from V and 7 bases from J, with 17 bases in between. CDR1 is ENHRY and CDR2 is SYGVKD in the germline V gene. With each sample, at least 5.5 micrograms of total RNA were extracted.

The receptor was isolated from a human donor in good health. The chain has TRBV10-3 and TRBJ1-2; D is possibly TRBD1 (6 bases). The sample consisted of blood. CDR3 DNA sequence: TGTGCCGCCGGTACAGGGAACGGTGGCTACACCTTC. Its protein product is CAAGTGNGGYTF.